The source of this T cell receptor (beta chain) is a study of cytomegalovirus exposure and HLA in healthy donors. Trimming cost V 0 bases and J 3 bases; bases outside gene matches: 0. CDR3 size: 14 residues. Germline assignment: CDR1 MGHRA and CDR2 YSYEKL. The primer mix had 60 Vbeta and 13 Jbeta primers. TCRdb keeps only in-frame clones here, not all; method: immunoSEQ multiplex PCR. Among under 75,000 clones listed, over 70% were seen once. Sequenced sample: PBMCs. The TCR was taken from a human donor in good health. The V and J genes are TRBV4-1 and TRBJ1-1, with 8 positions matching TRBD1. The CDR3 DNA is TGCGCCAGCAGCCAAGAACAGGGGGACACTGAAGCTTTCTTT. It translates to CASSQEQGDTEAFF.